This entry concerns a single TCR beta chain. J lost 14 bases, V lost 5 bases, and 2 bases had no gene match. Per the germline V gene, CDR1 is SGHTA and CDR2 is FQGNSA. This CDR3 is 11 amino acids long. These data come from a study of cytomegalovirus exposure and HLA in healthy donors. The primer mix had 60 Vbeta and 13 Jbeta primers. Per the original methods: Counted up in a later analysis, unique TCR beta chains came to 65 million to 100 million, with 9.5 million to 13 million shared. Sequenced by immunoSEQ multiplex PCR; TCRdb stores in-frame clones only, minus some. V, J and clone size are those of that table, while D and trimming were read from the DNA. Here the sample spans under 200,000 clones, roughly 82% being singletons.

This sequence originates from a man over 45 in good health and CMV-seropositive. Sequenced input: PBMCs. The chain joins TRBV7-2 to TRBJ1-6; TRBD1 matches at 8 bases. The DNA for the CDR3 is TGTGCCAGCAGCCTGGGACAGGCCCTCCACTTT. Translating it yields CASSLGQALHF. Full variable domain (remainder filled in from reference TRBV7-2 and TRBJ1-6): GAGVSQSPSNKVTEKGKDVELRCDPISGHTALYWYRQSLGQGLEFLIYFQGNSAPDKSGLPSDRFSAERTGGSVSTLTIQRTQQEDSAVYLCASSLGQALHFGNGTRLTVT.